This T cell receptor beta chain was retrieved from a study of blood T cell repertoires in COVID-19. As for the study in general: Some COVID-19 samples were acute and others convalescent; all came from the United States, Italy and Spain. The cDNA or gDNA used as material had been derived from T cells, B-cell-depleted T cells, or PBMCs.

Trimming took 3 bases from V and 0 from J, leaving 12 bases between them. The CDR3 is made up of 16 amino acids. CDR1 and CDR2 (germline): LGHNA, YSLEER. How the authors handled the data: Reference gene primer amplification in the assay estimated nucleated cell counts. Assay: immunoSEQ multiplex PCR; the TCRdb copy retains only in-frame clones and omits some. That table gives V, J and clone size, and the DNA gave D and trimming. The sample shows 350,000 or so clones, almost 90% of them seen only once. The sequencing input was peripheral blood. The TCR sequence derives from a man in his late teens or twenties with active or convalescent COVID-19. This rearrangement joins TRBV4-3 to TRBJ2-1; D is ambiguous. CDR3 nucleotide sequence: TGCGCCAGCAGCCACGCTATGCCGGGCTCCTACAATGAGCAGTTCTTC. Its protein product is CASSHAMPGSYNEQFF.